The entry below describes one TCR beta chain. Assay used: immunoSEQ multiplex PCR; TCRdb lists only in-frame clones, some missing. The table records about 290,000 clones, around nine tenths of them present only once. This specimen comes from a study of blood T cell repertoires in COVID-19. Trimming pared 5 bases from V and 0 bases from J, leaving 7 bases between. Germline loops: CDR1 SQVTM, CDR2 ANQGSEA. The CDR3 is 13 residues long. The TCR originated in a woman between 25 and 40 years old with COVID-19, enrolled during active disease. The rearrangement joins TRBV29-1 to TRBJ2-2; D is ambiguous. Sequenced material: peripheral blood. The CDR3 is CSVIQANTGELFF. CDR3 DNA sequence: TGCAGCGTTATCCAGGCGAACACCGGGGAGCTGTTTTTT.